What follows are 23 T cell receptor beta chains derived from one specimen sequenced in a study of response to subunit inactivated influenza vaccine. Each CDR3 protein is one row after TCRdb ran MiXCR on the RT-PCR reads. Here the sample spans about 190,000 distinct CDR3 sequences, 13% to 15% being singletons. This specimen consisted of CD8+ T cells sorted from PBMCs, obtained roughly 5 days after vaccination. The receptors here all came from a man aged 50-60 years who received an inactivated influenza vaccine.

This clonotype has ten or more counts. This sequence joins TRBV6-1 and TRBJ2-7; D possibly corresponds to TRBD1 (6 bases). Germline loops: CDR1 MNHNS, CDR2 SASEGT. Trimming left V 5 bases short and J 7 bases short, with 15 bases between. The CDR3 runs 13 residues. The CDR3 loop is CASSTFPGTEQYF. DNA for the CDR3: TGTGCCAGCAGTACCTTCCCGGGGACAGAGCAGTACTTC.

This clonotype was picked up a small number of times. The V gene is TRBV27, the J gene TRBJ2-5; D might be TRBD2 (6 bases). This CDR3 spans 16 amino acids. Germline V CDR1 and CDR2: MNHEY, SMNVEV (reference sequence). Trimming pared 5 bases from V and 1 base from J, leaving 17 bases between. This chain's CDR3 is CASSPRAGRRQETQYF. As DNA, the CDR3 is TGTGCCAGCAGTCCTCGGGCGGGACGCCGCCAAGAGACCCAGTACTTC.

In the case of this clonotype: Because the CDR3's place on the DNA is in doubt, the DNA is left out and the CDR3 is given as listed by TCRdb. The chain uses TRBV30 and TRBJ2-4; TRBD1, the table's D call, lacks a check against the DNA. The CDR3 is 12 amino acids long, termini counted. CDR1 and CDR2 from the germline V gene are GTSNPN and SVGIG (reference sequence). The CDR3: CAWGTGTIIKYF.

The chain joins TRBV7-9 to TRBJ2-7, with 10 bases matching TRBD2. The V gene's germline CDR1 is SEHNR and CDR2 FQNEAQ (reference sequence). CDR3 size: 17 residues. V gave up 5 bases and J gave up 0 bases; unmatched junction bases: 10. The CDR3: CASSPRLAGPSSYEQYF. The CDR3 DNA follows: TGTGCCAGCAGCCCCCGACTAGCGGGTCCGAGCTCCTACGAGCAGTACTTC.

This clonotype was detected a few times. J is TRBJ1-2 and V is TRBV29-1, with 8 bases identical to TRBD1. The J segment lost 5 bases and the V segment lost 4 bases, leaving 9 bases of the junction unmatched. The length of the CDR3 is 14 residues. Germline CDR1 and CDR2: SQVTM and ANQGSEA. The CDR3 coding sequence is TGCAGCGTTGGGAGTGCAGGACAGGGTTATGGCTACACCTTC. Protein product: CSVGSAGQGYGYTF.

This chain uses TRBV6-5 with TRBJ2-1; 10 bases are a match to TRBD2. Germline-derived CDR1 and CDR2 are MNHEY and SVGAGI. This CDR3 contains 16 residues. J lost 7 bases, V lost 0 bases, and 6 bases had no gene match. The CDR3 spells CASSYSALAGVNEQFF. In DNA form, the CDR3 reads TGTGCCAGCAGTTACTCAGCCCTAGCGGGGGTTAATGAGCAGTTCTTC.

This clonotype has just a few counts. The CDR3 DNA reads as TGCGCCAGCAGCCAAGATTACCCTATCTCCTACGAGCAGTACTTC. Translation gives CASSQDYPISYEQYF. The gene calls are TRBV4-3 and TRBJ2-7; the D is unclear. Deletions cut 0 bases from V and 0 bases from J, with 9 bases between. This CDR3 spans 15 amino acids. CDR1 and CDR2 from the germline V gene are LGHNA and YSLEER.

This clonotype was seen at least ten times. V gene TRBV12-3 or TRBV12-4 combines with J gene TRBJ2-3, with TRBD2 identical over 9 bases. The junction had 11 bases not matched to a gene; V was cut back by 4 bases and J by 3 bases. CDR3 length equals 17 residues. The CDR3 loop reads CASSSPFLAGSTDTQYF. CDR3 nucleotides: TGTGCCAGCAGTTCGCCTTTCCTAGCGGGAAGTACAGATACGCAGTATTTT.

This clonotype was detected a few times. The chain has TRBV4-3 and TRBJ2-5; TRBD2 matches at 7 bases. Germline V gives CDR1 LGHNA, CDR2 YSLEER. The V segment lost 0 bases and the J segment 4 bases; nucleotides outside the gene matches: 8. The CDR3 loop spans 16 amino acids. DNA for the CDR3: TGCGCCAGCAGCCAAGAGGGGTCGGGGAGGGGAGAGACCCAGTACTTC. This codes for CASSQEGSGRGETQYF.

This clonotype has more than one count but fewer than ten. This sequence joins TRBV27 and TRBJ2-7; 10 nucleotides agree with TRBD2. Germline V gene sequence: CDR1 MNHEY, CDR2 SMNVEV (reference sequence). The V and J ends lost 3 bases and 4 bases, in that order; junction bases with no gene match: 9. CDR3 length: 16 amino acids. For the CDR3, the DNA is TGTGCCAGCAGTTTCTTCCTCCCTAGCGGGGGATACGAGCAGTACTTC. Translating it yields CASSFFLPSGGYEQYF.

This clonotype has a count of ten or more. The V gene is TRBV18, the J gene TRBJ2-1; 11 bases align to TRBD2. The junction had 4 bases not matched to a gene; V was cut back by 6 bases and J by 3 bases. Germline V gene data show CDR1 as KGHSH and CDR2 as LQKENI. This CDR3 is built from 15 residues. CDR3 in amino acids: CASSFGTSGYNEQFF. The CDR3 nucleotides are TGTGCCAGCTCCTTCGGGACTAGCGGCTACAATGAGCAGTTCTTC. Together with reference TRBV18 and TRBJ2-1, the CDR3 gives the full variable domain: NAGVMQNPRHLVRRRGQEARLRCSPMKGHSHVYWYRQLPEEGLKFMVYLQKENIIDESGMPKERFSAEFPKEGPSILRIQQVVRGDSAAYFCASSFGTSGYNEQFFGPGTRLTVL.

The sample holds a few counts of this clonotype. CDR3 DNA sequence: TGTGCCAGCAGCCGCTCCGCGTTGAGAAAAGAGACCCAGTACTTC. Protein: CASSRSALRKETQYF. The J gene is TRBJ2-5, the V gene TRBV7-9, with D hard to call. V was pared by 5 bases and J by 3 bases, with 16 bases between. Germline V CDR1 and CDR2: SEHNR, FQNEAQ (reference sequence). The CDR3 is made up of 15 amino acids.

Comments on this clonotype: At one end, the junction sequence differs from germline, possibly due to a read error. This rearrangement joins TRBV4-2 to TRBJ2-4; 11 bases line up with TRBD2. Germline CDR1 reads LGHNA; CDR2 reads YNFKEQ. The length of the CDR3 is 18 residues. This CDR3 is CASSQGIAGGLAKTIEYF. The CDR3 DNA is TGTGCCAGCAGCCAAGGGATAGCGGGAGGGCTAGCCAAAACCATTGAGTACTTC.

There are a few counts of this clonotype. The gene calls are TRBV4-2 and TRBJ2-7; 10 nucleotides agree with TRBD1. The CDR3 is made up of 14 amino acids. Per germline, CDR1 LGHNA and CDR2 YNFKEQ. V trimming: 3 bases; J trimming: 9 bases; junction bases outside the gene matches: 8. CDR3 sequence (DNA): TGTGCCAGCAGCCAGGCCGGGACAGGGGCGGTGCAGTACTTC. It is translated as CASSQAGTGAVQYF.

There are a few counts of this clonotype. The chain joins TRBV2 to TRBJ2-1; a weak D match, TRBD2 (5 bases). V was trimmed by 0 bases and J by 2 bases, leaving 11 bases between them. The CDR3 contains 16 residues. Germline-derived CDR1 and CDR2 are SNHLY and FYNNEI. CDR3 DNA: TGTGCCAGCAGTGAAGCCTGGGGTAGCGCCTACAATGAGCAGTTCTTC. Its protein is CASSEAWGSAYNEQFF.

The chain recombines TRBV20-1 with TRBJ2-1; weak D call: TRBD1 (6 bases). This CDR3 has 13 amino acids. V was clipped by 1 base and J by 10 bases, with 14 bases between them. The germline V gene encodes CDR1 DFQATT and CDR2 SNEGSKA (reference sequence). CDR3 bases: TGCAGTGCTAGAGTCGTACAGGGTGGCGAGCAGTTCTTC. This gives the protein CSARVVQGGEQFF.

This clonotype has more than one count but fewer than ten. This chain connects TRBV20-1 to TRBJ2-7, with a tentative D call TRBD1 (5 bases). This CDR3 region has 15 residues. From germline, CDR1 is DFQATT and CDR2 SNEGSKA (reference sequence). With 0 bases removed from V and 0 bases from J, the gap between germline ends came to 12 bases. CDR3 sequence (DNA): TGCAGTGCTAGAGACGTGGTTGGGGCCTCCTACGAGCAGTACTTC. This encodes CSARDVVGASYEQYF.

This clonotype was counted ten times or more. The chain links TRBV25-1 to TRBJ2-7; D possibly matches TRBD1 or TRBD2 (5 bases each). The ends were cut back, 8 bases at V and 0 bases at J, with 5 bases in the middle. Per germline, CDR1 MGHDK and CDR2 SYGVNS. This CDR3 contains 11 residues. The CDR3 DNA reads TGTGCCAGCGGGGGCTCCTACGAGCAGTACTTC. Translating it yields CASGGSYEQYF.

This clonotype appeared a few times. The rearrangement uses TRBV28 and TRBJ2-7; the match to TRBD1 covers 8 bases. The germline gives CDR1 MDHEN, CDR2 SYDVKM. V was pared by 5 bases and J by 3 bases, with 6 bases of the junction left unmatched. The CDR3 covers 14 residues. The CDR3 loop is CASSIQGGNYEQYF. DNA of the CDR3: TGTGCCAGCAGTATACAGGGGGGAAACTACGAGCAGTACTTC.

This clonotype was seen more than once but under ten times. This chain connects TRBV12-3 or TRBV12-4 to TRBJ2-7, with D possibly being TRBD1 or TRBD2 (7 bases each). The germline V and J ends were trimmed by 4 bases and 5 bases, with 18 bases remaining between them. The CDR3 is 15 amino acids. The DNA for the CDR3 is TGTGCCAGCAGTTCTTACACAGGGGAGGGTAACGAGCAGTACTTC. Amino acid sequence: CASSSYTGEGNEQYF.

This clonotype was recorded a few times. The chain is built from TRBV20-1 and TRBJ2-7; no firm D call. Germline CDR1 is DFQATT and CDR2 is SNEGSKA (reference sequence). This CDR3 is built from 13 residues. V was cut by 4 bases and J by 5 bases, with 15 bases left in between. CDR3 region: CSATWAAADEQYF. As DNA, the CDR3 is TGCAGTGCTACCTGGGCCGCCGCCGACGAGCAGTACTTC.

This chain uses TRBV29-1 with TRBJ2-3, with 12 bases identical to TRBD2. Trimming cost V 2 bases and J 4 bases; bases outside gene matches: 7. The CDR3 totals 16 residues. Germline CDR1 is SQVTM and CDR2 is ANQGSEA. In DNA form, the CDR3 reads TGCAGCGTTGAATACCGACTAGCGGGAGCGGCAGATACGCAGTATTTT. Amino acid sequence: CSVEYRLAGAADTQYF.

A few counts support this clonotype. This chain connects TRBV20-1 to TRBJ2-1, with TRBD1 matching over 12 bases. The CDR3 is made up of 15 amino acids. V trimming: 1 base; J trimming: 8 bases; junction bases outside the gene matches: 6. The V gene's germline CDR1 is DFQATT and CDR2 SNEGSKA (reference sequence). The CDR3 DNA reads TGCAGTGCTAGAGGTCCGGGACAGGGGGCCTATGAGCAGTTCTTC. Translation: CSARGPGQGAYEQFF.